This TCR beta chain came from a study of shared clonotypes between healthy human individuals. Investigators divided CD4+ cells into CD45RA+ naive and CD45RA-negative memory subsets. Assay execution took place at the deep level. The protocol was immunoSEQ multiplex PCR, while the TCRdb copy is restricted to in-frame clones and leaves out a portion. This sample yields more than 2 million clones, of which about 95% are seen a single time; 0.1% to 0.15% belongs to the top ten. Germline V gives CDR1 MNHNY, CDR2 SVGAGI (reference sequence). V lost 2 bases and J 4 bases, leaving 13 bases between the germline ends. The CDR3 sequence is 15 residues long.

J is TRBJ2-3 and V is TRBV6-6, with D perhaps matching TRBD2 (6 bases). The sequence was collected from a young man in good health. Input material: naive CD4+ T cells sorted from blood. The subset denotes: CD45RA+ positively selected. The CDR3 DNA reads as TGTGCCAGCAGTTACCTCTCGGGGGTAGCAGATACGCAGTATTTT. It codes for CASSYLSGVADTQYF.